This T cell receptor (beta chain) was sequenced for a study of T cells in Graves' hyperthyroidism and ophthalmopathy. Study results and limitations: Most thyroid clonotypes that were expanded above 0.001 also turned up in blood.

The TCR beta CDR3 regions underwent amplification using RNA transcripts as the source. First-round RT-PCR of the TCR CDR3 relied on the HTBI primer set. TCRdb re-analysed the multiplex PCR reads in MiXCR, keeping a single row per CDR3 protein. In the table there are approximately 590,000 distinct CDR3 sequences, under 60% of which are singletons. Deletions cut 3 bases from V and 12 bases from J, with 12 bases between. CDR1 and CDR2 (germline): SGHTA, FQGNSA. The CDR3 contains 13 residues. This clonotype has a count of ten or more. Its antigen is currently unknown. This TCR was recovered from a woman between 18 and 29 years old with Graves' hyperthyroidism. The J gene is TRBJ1-6, the V gene TRBV7-2, with D perhaps matching TRBD1 (6 bases). The sequencing input was peripheral blood or thyroid tissue (not recorded which). Here the CDR3 reads CASSLVEGGPLHF. The CDR3 coding sequence is TGTGCCAGCAGCTTGGTCGAGGGGGGACCCCTCCACTTT. The variable domain in full, completed from reference TRBV7-2 and TRBJ1-6, reads GAGVSQSPSNKVTEKGKDVELRCDPISGHTALYWYRQSLGQGLEFLIYFQGNSAPDKSGLPSDRFSAERTGGSVSTLTIQRTQQEDSAVYLCASSLVEGGPLHFGNGTRLTVT.